This T cell receptor beta chain was sequenced for a study of T cell repertoires in cytomegalovirus infection. Study-level information: Matching HLA type and CMV infection were both indicated by public TCR beta signatures. Regarding the study as a whole: Based on cumulative public TCR beta family frequency, carriers of CMV plus the relevant HLA were identified. There were HLA-C-restricted CMV-specific TCR beta clonotypes dominating the ex vivo response.

Via MiXCR, TCRdb re-called the reads, giving one row per CDR3 protein. In the table there are 550,000 to 850,000 distinct CDR3 sequences, about 30% of which are singletons. CDR3 length: 14 amino acids. V lost 2 bases and J lost 7; bases outside the gene matches: 7. The germline V gene has CDR1 DFQATT and CDR2 SNEGSKA (reference sequence). This clonotype was seen a handful of times. Its antigen is not identified. This TCR came from a human donor in good health (CMV status not recorded). Some clones in this sample may be carry-over from other donors' samples. The starting material was cultured PBMCs, obtained from culture after CMV antigen stimulation. This sequence joins TRBV20-1 and TRBJ1-2, with 10 bases that match TRBD1. This CDR3 is CSARPTGGDFGYTF. The CDR3 DNA follows: TGCAGTGCTAGACCGACAGGGGGCGATTTTGGCTACACCTTC.